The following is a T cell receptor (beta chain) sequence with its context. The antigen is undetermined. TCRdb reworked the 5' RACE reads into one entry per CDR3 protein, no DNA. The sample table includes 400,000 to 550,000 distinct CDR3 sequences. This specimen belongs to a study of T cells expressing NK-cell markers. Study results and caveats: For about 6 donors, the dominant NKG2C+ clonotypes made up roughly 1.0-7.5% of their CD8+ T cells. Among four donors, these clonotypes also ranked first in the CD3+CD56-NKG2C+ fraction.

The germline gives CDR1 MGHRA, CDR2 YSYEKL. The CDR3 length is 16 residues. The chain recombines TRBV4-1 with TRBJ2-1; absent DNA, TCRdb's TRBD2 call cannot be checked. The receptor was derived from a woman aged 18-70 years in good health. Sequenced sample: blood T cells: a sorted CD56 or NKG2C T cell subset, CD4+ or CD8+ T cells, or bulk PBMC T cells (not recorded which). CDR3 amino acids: CASSHTQTSGGNEQFF.